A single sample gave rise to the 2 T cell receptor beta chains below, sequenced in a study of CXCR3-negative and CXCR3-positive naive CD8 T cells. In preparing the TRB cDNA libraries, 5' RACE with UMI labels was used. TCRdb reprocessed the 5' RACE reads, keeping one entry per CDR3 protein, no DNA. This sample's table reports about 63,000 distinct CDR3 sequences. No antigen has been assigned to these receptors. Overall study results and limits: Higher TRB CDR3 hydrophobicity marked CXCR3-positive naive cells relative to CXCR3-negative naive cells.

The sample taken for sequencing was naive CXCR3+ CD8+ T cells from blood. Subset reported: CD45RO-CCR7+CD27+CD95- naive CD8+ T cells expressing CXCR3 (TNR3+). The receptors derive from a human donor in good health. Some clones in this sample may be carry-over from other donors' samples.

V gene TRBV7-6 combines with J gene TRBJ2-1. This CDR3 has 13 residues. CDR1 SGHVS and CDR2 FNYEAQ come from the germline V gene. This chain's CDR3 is CASSLSGHNEQFF. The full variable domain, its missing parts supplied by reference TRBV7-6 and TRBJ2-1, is GAGVSQSPRYKVTKRGQDVALRCDPISGHVSLYWYRQALGQGPEFLTYFNYEAQQDKSGLPNDRFSAERPEGSISTLTIQRTEQRDSAMYRCASSLSGHNEQFFGPGTRLTVL.

The CDR3 sequence: CASSLEEGYSYEQYF. The genes are TRBV12-3 or TRBV12-4 and TRBJ2-7. The CDR3 covers 15 residues.